This TCR beta chain is drawn from a study of blood T cell repertoires in COVID-19. Looking at the study overall: The United States, Italy and Spain supplied acute and convalescent COVID-19 samples.

Those enrolled, adults aged roughly 18 to 100 years, came from around 24 US areas. The recovered donors of Cohort 3 showed two negative PCRs, clearance, or symptom resolution. Germline CDR1 reads SGHAT; CDR2 reads FQNNGV. Trimming took off 3 bases at V and 4 bases at J, with 18 bases between the two ends. The CDR3 length is 16 residues. This clone was seen a handful of times. Sequenced by immunoSEQ multiplex PCR; TCRdb stores in-frame clones only, minus some. Counted here are 170,000 or so clones, roughly 80% occurring once; the ten biggest clones make up 17%. The source of this sequence is a woman between 50 and 59 years old who had recovered from COVID-19. The V gene is TRBV11-2, the J gene TRBJ2-5; no definite D call. The sequencing sample was made of PBMCs or T cells enriched from blood (not recorded which). DNA of the CDR3: TGTGCCAGCAGCTTCTATCAATTGGGTCAGGCAGAGACCCAGTACTTC. This translates into CASSFYQLGQAETQYF.